This T cell receptor (beta chain) was documented in a study of cytomegalovirus exposure and HLA in healthy donors. This clone came up a few times. Vbeta (60) and Jbeta (13) primers were used in the PCR. The data were produced by immunoSEQ multiplex PCR, yet TCRdb's version contains in-frame clones alone and is incomplete. Among 120,000 or so clones listed, more than 75% were seen once. CDR3 length: 16 amino acids. V lost 0 bases to trimming and J lost 8 bases, with 19 bases between them. Germline CDR1 and CDR2: KGHSH and LQKENI. Sequencing was performed on PBMCs. This sequence was found in a man between 18 and 35 years old in good health and CMV-seronegative. V and J are TRBV18 and TRBJ1-2; D might be TRBD1 (5 bases). The CDR3 region is CASSPPGIGGVWGYTF. The DNA of the CDR3 is TGTGCCAGCTCACCACCGGGGATCGGAGGGGTGTGGGGCTACACCTTC.